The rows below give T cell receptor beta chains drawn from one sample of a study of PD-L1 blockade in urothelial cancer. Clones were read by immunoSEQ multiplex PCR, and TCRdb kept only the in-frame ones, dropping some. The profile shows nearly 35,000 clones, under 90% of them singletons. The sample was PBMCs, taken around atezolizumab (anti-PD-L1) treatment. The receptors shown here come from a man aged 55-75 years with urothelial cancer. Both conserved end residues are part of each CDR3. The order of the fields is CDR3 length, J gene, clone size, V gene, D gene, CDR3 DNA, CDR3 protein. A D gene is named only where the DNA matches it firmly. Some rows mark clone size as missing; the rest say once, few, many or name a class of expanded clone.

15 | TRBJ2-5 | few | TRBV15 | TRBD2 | TGTGCCACCACGACGGGACTAGCGGGTGGAGAGACCCAGTACTTC | CATTTGLAGGETQYF
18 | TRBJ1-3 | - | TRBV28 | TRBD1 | TGTGCCAGCAGTTCCCTTCGAACCGGGACAGGACGAGGAAACACCATATATTTT | CASSSLRTGTGRGNTIYF
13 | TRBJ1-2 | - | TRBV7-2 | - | TGTGCCAGCAGCCAGGACAGAAATTATGGCTACACCTTC | CASSQDRNYGYTF
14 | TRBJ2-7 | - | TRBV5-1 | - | TGCGCCAGCAGCTCCCAGACAGCCACCTACGAGCAGTACTTC | CASSSQTATYEQYF
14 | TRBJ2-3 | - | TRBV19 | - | TGTGCCAGTAGTCCTAGCCTAAGCACAGATACGCAGTATTTT | CASSPSLSTDTQYF
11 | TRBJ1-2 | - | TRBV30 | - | TGTGCCTGGCTGACAAACTATGGCTACACCTTC | CAWLTNYGYTF
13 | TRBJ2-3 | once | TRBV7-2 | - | TGTGCCAGCAGCTCCGGGGGTTTGACAGCGGAGTATTTT | CASSSGGLTAEYF
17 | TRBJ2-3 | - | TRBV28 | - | TGTGCCAGCACCCAAGAAGGTTTAGGCGGGCAGACAGATACGCAGTATTTT | CASTQEGLGGQTDTQYF
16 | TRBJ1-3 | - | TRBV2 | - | TGTGCCAGGGGGGCCAGGGGCCGCTTCTCTGGAAACACCATATATTTT | CARGARGRFSGNTIYF
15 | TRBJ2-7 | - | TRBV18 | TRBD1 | TGTGCCAGCTCACCTCAGTCGGGACAGTCTAGCGAGCAGTACTTC | CASSPQSGQSSEQYF
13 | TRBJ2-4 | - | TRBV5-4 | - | TGTGCCAGCAGCTTGGAGGGGGGGGACATTCAGTACTTC | CASSLEGGDIQYF
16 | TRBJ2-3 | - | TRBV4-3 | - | TGCGCCAGCAGCCAAGATCCCAGTCCCCTCACAGATACGCAGTATTTT | CASSQDPSPLTDTQYF
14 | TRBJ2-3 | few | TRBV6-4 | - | TGTGCCAGCAGTGAGGGAGTGGGTGCAGATACGCAGTATTTT | CASSEGVGADTQYF
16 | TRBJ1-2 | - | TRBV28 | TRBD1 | TGTGCCAGCAGTTCCCCAAGGACAGGCTTTAACTATGGCTACACCTTC | CASSSPRTGFNYGYTF
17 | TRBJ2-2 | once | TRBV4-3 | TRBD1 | TGCGCCAGCAGCCAACCCCCCGGGACAGCCAATGCAGGGGAGCTGTTTTTT | CASSQPPGTANAGELFF
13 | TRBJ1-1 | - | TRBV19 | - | TGTGCCAGTAGTGTTTCCACACGCACTGAAGCTTTCTTT | CASSVSTRTEAFF
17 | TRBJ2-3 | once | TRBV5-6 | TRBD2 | TGTGCCAGCAGCTCTACCTATCAGGGACTAGCAGCAGATACGCAGTATTTT | CASSSTYQGLAADTQYF
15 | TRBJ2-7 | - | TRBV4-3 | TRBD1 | TGCGCCAGCAGCGCCCGGACAGGGGGTTTTTACGAGCAGTACTTC | CASSARTGGFYEQYF